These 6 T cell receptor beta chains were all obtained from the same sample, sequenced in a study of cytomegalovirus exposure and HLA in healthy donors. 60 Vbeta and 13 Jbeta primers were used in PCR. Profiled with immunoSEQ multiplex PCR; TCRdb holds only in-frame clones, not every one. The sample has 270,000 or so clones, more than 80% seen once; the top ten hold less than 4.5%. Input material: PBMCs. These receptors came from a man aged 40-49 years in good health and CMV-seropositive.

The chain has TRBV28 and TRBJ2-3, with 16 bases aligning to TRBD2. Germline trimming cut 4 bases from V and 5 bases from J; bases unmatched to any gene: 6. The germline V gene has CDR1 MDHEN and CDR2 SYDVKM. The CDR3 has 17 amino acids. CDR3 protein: CASSSPGLAGGGDTQYF. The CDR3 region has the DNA TGTGCCAGCAGTTCCCCGGGACTAGCGGGAGGGGGAGATACGCAGTATTTT.

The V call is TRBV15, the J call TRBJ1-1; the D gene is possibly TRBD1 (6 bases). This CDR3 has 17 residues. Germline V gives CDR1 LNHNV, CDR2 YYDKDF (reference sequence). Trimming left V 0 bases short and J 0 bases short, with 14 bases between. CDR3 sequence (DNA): TGTGCCACCAGCAGAGATCTAGCACAGGGATTGAACACTGAAGCTTTCTTT. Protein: CATSRDLAQGLNTEAFF. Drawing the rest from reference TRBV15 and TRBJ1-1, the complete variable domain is DAMVIQNPRYQVTQFGKPVTLSCSQTLNHNVMYWYQQKSSQAPKLLFHYYDKDFNNEADTPDNFQSRRPNTSFCFLDIRSPGLGDTAMYLCATSRDLAQGLNTEAFFGQGTRLTVV.

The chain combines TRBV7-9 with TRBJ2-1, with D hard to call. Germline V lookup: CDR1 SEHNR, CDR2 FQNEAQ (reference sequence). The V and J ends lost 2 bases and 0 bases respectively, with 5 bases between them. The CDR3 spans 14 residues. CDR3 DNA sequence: TGTGCCAGCAGCTTACACGGCTCCTACAATGAGCAGTTCTTC. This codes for CASSLHGSYNEQFF. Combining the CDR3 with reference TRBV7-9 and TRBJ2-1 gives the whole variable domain DTGVSQNPRHKITKRGQNVTFRCDPISEHNRLYWYRQTLGQGPEFLTYFQNEAQLEKSRLLSDRFSAERPKGSFSTLEIQRTEQGDSAMYLCASSLHGSYNEQFFGPGTRLTVL.

CDR3: CAISESTSGRETQYF. The DNA for the CDR3 is TGTGCCATCAGTGAGTCGACTAGCGGGAGGGAGACCCAGTACTTC. The chain couples TRBV10-3 to TRBJ2-5; TRBD2 agrees at 13 bases. Germline V gene lookup returns CDR1 ENHRY and CDR2 SYGVKD. With 0 bases clipped from V and 5 bases from J, the junction kept 0 bases outside the gene matches. The CDR3 is 15 amino acids.

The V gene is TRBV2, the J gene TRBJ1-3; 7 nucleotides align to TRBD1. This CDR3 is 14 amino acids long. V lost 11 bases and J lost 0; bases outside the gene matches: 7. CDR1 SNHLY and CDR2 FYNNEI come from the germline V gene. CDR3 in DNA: TGTGCCGGAAGACAGGGATCCTCTGGAAACACCATATATTTT. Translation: CAGRQGSSGNTIYF.

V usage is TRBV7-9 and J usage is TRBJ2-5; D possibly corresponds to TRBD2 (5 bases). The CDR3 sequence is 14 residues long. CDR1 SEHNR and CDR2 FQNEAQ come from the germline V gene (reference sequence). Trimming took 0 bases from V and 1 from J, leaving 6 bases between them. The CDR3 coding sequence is TGTGCCAGCAGCTTAGCGGGAGTCCAAGAGACCCAGTACTTC. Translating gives CASSLAGVQETQYF. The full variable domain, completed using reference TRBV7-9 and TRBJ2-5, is DTGVSQNPRHKITKRGQNVTFRCDPISEHNRLYWYRQTLGQGPEFLTYFQNEAQLEKSRLLSDRFSAERPKGSFSTLEIQRTEQGDSAMYLCASSLAGVQETQYFGPGTRLLVL.